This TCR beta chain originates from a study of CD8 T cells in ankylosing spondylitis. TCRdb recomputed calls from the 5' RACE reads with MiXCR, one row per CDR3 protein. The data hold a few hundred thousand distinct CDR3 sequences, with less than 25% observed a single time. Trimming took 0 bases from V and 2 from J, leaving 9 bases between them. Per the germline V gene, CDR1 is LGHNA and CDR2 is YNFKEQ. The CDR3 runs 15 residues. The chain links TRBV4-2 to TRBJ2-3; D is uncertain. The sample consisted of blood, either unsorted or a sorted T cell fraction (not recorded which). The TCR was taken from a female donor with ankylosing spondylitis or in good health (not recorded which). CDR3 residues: CASSQERVFTDTQYF. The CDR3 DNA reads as TGTGCCAGCAGCCAAGAACGAGTTTTCACAGATACGCAGTATTTT.